This TCR beta chain was captured by sequencing in a study of shared clonotypes between healthy human individuals. With respect to this clone: Within the sample, other DNA sequences also encode this same CDR3.

Here immunoSEQ multiplex PCR was the method, and the copy in TCRdb shows in-frame clones only, minus some. The sample shows roughly 760,000 clones, around 72% of them seen only once. Those who donated were healthy HIV-negative adults, with no recent acute infections or vaccinations reported. Trimming stripped 3 bases from V and 1 base from J, with 11 bases between. The V gene's germline CDR1 is SGHDN and CDR2 FVKESK. The CDR3 is 15 amino acids. Sequenced sample: memory CD4+ T cells sorted from blood. Subset: CD45RA-negative fraction. This sequence was found in a woman aged 25 to 39 in good health. The V gene is TRBV14, the J gene TRBJ2-3; D possibly corresponds to TRBD2 (5 bases). The CDR3 spells CASSHRLAGTDTQYF. CDR3 coding DNA: TGTGCCAGCAGCCATAGGCTAGCTGGCACAGATACGCAGTATTTT.